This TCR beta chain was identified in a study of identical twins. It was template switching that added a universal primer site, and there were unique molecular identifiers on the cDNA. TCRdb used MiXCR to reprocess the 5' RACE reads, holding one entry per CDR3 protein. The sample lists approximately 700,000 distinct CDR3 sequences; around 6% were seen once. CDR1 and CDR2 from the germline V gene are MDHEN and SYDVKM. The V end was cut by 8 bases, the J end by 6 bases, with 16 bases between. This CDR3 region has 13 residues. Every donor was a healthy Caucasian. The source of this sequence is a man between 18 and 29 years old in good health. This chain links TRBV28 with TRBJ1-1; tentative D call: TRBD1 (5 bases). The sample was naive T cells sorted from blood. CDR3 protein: CASSRRGGPEAFF. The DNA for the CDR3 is TGTGCCAGCTCTCGCCGGGGGGGACCTGAAGCTTTCTTT.